This T cell receptor (beta chain) came from a study of control samples from healthy donors and cancer patients. Using immunoSEQ multiplex PCR, the repertoire was profiled, and TCRdb retains in-frame clones only, with some absent. The table includes 97,000 or so clones, roughly 94% detected once. CDR3 length equals 14 residues. Per germline, CDR1 MNHNS and CDR2 SASEGT. V dropped 1 base and J dropped 3 bases, with 9 bases sitting between them. This TCR derives from a woman in her late teens or twenties in good health. Sequences were obtained from blood. The chain couples TRBV6-1 to TRBJ1-1; no clear D gene. The CDR3 region is CASSEDGADTEAFF. CDR3 in DNA: TGTGCCAGCAGTGAAGATGGCGCGGACACTGAAGCTTTCTTT.